These 4 T cell receptor beta chains share one sample of origin, sequenced in a study of a mutant IDH1 vaccine in newly diagnosed glioma (dated by TCRdb to the early 2020s). These receptors have no identified antigens. This sample's time point label indicates: week 11, during vaccination. A 20-mer mutant IDH1 peptide at 300 micrograms in Montanide made up each vaccine dose, which was injected subcutaneously together with topical imiquimod. The protocol used for the library was the immunoSEQ multiplex PCR assay. What TCRdb holds here is the immuneACCESS table cut down to in-frame rearrangements. Part of the clones is not present; checked against another copy, under half of the missing clones reflect an unresolved V gene, and the others are unexplained. The table for this sample lists fewer than 35,000 clones; 85% to 90% of them were counted only once. Clones ranked in the top ten supply around 20% of the sample.

This sample comprised PBMCs, obtained from a glioma patient whose treatment included an IDH1 peptide vaccine. Receptors were obtained from a man younger than 35 with glioma.

J is TRBJ2-5 and V is TRBV30; the D is unclear. This CDR3 comprises 11 residues. The V gene lost 4 bases and the J gene lost 5 bases, with 8 bases spanning the gap. Germline V CDR1 and CDR2: GTSNPN, SVGIG (reference sequence). The DNA of the CDR3 is TGTGCCTGGATTACTACGGAGACCCAGTACTTC. It translates to CAWITTETQYF.

The chain is built from TRBV7-8 and TRBJ2-1, with 9 nucleotides matching TRBD1. The germline V gene encodes CDR1 SGHVS and CDR2 FQNEAQ. The length of the CDR3 is 16 residues. V lost 4 bases, J lost 9 bases, and 13 bases stayed unmatched. This CDR3 reads CASSSPFRDREAEQFF. The CDR3 nucleotides read TGTGCCAGCAGCTCCCCGTTCCGGGACAGGGAAGCTGAGCAGTTCTTC. Using reference TRBV7-8 and TRBJ2-1 for the parts outside the CDR3, the full variable domain is GAGVSQSPRYKVAKRGQDVALRCDPISGHVSLFWYQQALGQGPEFLTYFQNEAQLDKSGLPSDRFFAERPEGSVSTLKIQRTQQEDSAVYLCASSSPFRDREAEQFFGPGTRLTVL.

V gene TRBV30 combines with J gene TRBJ2-1; no reliable D call. Germline CDR1 is GTSNPN and CDR2 is SVGIG (reference sequence). CDR3 length: 13 amino acids. Trimming shortened V by 5 bases and J by 2 bases, and 10 bases separated the two germline ends. The CDR3 DNA is TGTGCCTGGGGAAGAGTTGCCTACAATGAGCAGTTCTTC. Encoded protein: CAWGRVAYNEQFF.

The chain joins TRBV6-6 to TRBJ2-1; D possibly corresponds to TRBD1 (5 bases). The V end was cut by 2 bases, the J end by 8 bases, with 16 bases between. Germline CDR1 is MNHNY and CDR2 is SVGAGI (reference sequence). The CDR3 is made up of 15 amino acids. The CDR3 is CASSYSRVRSDEQFF. In nucleotides, the CDR3 is TGTGCCAGCAGTTACAGCAGGGTAAGGTCCGATGAGCAGTTCTTC.